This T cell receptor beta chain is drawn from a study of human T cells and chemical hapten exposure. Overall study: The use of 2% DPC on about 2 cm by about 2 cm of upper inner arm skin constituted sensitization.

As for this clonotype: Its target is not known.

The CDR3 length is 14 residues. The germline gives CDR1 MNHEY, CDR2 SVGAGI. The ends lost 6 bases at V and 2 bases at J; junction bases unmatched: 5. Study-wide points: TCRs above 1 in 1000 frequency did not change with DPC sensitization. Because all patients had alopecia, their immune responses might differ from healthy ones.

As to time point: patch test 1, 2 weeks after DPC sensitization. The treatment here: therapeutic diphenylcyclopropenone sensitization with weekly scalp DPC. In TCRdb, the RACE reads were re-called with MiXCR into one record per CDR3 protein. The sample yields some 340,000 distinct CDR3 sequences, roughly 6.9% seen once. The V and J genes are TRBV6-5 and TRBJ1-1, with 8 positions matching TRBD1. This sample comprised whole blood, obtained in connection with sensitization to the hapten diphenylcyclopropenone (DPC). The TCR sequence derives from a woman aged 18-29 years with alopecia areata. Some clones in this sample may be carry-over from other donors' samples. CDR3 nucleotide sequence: TGTGCCAGCAGCCGGACAGGGAGAAACACTGAAGCTTTCTTT. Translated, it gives CASSRTGRNTEAFF.